A selection of T cell receptor beta chains follows, all from one sample in a study of post-analysis software for immune sequencing data. TCRdb passed the PCR reads through MiXCR, listing each CDR3 protein once. The sample has fewer than 900,000 distinct CDR3 sequences, roughly 50% seen once. Sequencing was done on a sample of blood. The receptors here all came from a girl between 5 and 17 years old with multiple sclerosis. Both conserved end residues are part of each CDR3. D genes are given only for firm matches. Clone sizes are given selectively: once, few, many, or a class where the clone is expanded.

cdr3_nt cdr3_aa d_call j_call v_call clone_size
TGTGCCAGCAGTAGCCCTGGGGTTAGGGGCTACACCTTC CASSSPGVRGYTF . TRBJ1-2 TRBV2 .
TGTGCCAGCAGCCCCGACAGAGGGAACATTCAGTACTTC CASSPDRGNIQYF . TRBJ2-4 TRBV6-2/TRBV6-3 few
TGTGCCATCACCCACCGGGGCCTTAGGGACTACACCTTC CAITHRGLRDYTF . TRBJ1-2 TRBV10-3 .
TGTGCCAGCAGTTCCGGGACCGGGATACTATCTGGGGCCAACGTCCTGACTTTC CASSSGTGILSGANVLTF . TRBJ2-6 TRBV28 .
TGTGCCAGCAGCTTAGGAGAGGGGTTTTATGGCTACACCTTC CASSLGEGFYGYTF . TRBJ1-2 TRBV7-8 .
TGTGCCAGCACCACCCGGGAGGGGTTGAGCTCCTACAATGAGCAGTTCTTC CASTTREGLSSYNEQFF TRBD2 TRBJ2-1 TRBV11-2 few
TGTGCCAGCAGGATGACAGGGGTGAGCTCCTACGAGCAGTACTTC CASRMTGVSSYEQYF TRBD1 TRBJ2-7 TRBV6-5 few
TGTGCCAGCAGCGATCAGGGGGCTAAATCCTACAATGAGCAGTTCTTC CASSDQGAKSYNEQFF TRBD1 TRBJ2-1 TRBV13 .
TGCGCCAGCAGCCTGGAGGTGGACCCAAGCACAGATACGCAGTATTTT CASSLEVDPSTDTQYF . TRBJ2-3 TRBV4-1 few
TGCAGTGCTGCCTGGACCGGGACTATGAGCGATGAGCAGTTCTTC CSAAWTGTMSDEQFF TRBD2 TRBJ2-1 TRBV20-1 .